Presented here are 30 T cell receptor beta chains from one specimen sequenced in a study of beta chain features in type 1 diabetes. General observations from the study: Moderately but significantly shorter TCRB CDR3s were found in Type 1 diabetes patients in all four CD4+ subsets.

Their recognized antigens are unknown. Reverse transcribing all isolated RNA meant expressed TCRB transcripts were sequenced. The assay was immunoSEQ multiplex PCR, and TCRdb's table has in-frame clones only and misses some. The sample shows a few hundred thousand clones, about 24% of them seen only once. The sequencing input was naive CD4+ T cells from blood. Every receptor here comes from a woman in her twenties or thirties with type 1 diabetes.

The chain carries TRBV28 and TRBJ2-1; tentative D call: TRBD2 (5 bases). Germline V gives CDR1 MDHEN, CDR2 SYDVKM. V was clipped by 6 bases and J by 6 bases, with 9 bases between them. CDR3 length equals 12 residues. The CDR3 protein is CASRAAVNEQFF. CDR3 nucleotides: TGTGCCAGCAGAGCGGCAGTCAATGAGCAGTTCTTC.

This chain uses TRBV4-1 with TRBJ2-7; 11 nucleotides line up with TRBD1. Germline assignment: CDR1 MGHRA and CDR2 YSYEKL. J was trimmed by 7 bases and V by 1 base; bases with no gene match: 9. The CDR3 sequence is 16 residues long. CDR3 region: CASSQGKGQGAEEQYF. The CDR3 DNA sequence: TGCGCCAGCAGCCAAGGGAAAGGACAGGGGGCGGAAGAGCAGTACTTC.

This chain joins TRBV5-1 and TRBJ2-1; 12 bases map to TRBD2. J was trimmed by 0 bases and V by 0 bases; bases with no gene match: 7. Germline assignment: CDR1 SGHRS and CDR2 YFSETQ. This CDR3 comprises 19 residues. CDR3 region: CASSLGSSGRESSYNEQFF. DNA for the CDR3: TGCGCCAGCAGCTTGGGGTCTAGCGGGAGGGAAAGCTCCTACAATGAGCAGTTCTTC.

The chain recombines TRBV29-1 with TRBJ2-4; 12 bases map to TRBD2. The CDR3 totals 14 residues. The junction had 6 bases not matched to a gene; V was cut back by 5 bases and J by 7 bases. The germline CDR1 and CDR2 sequences are SQVTM and ANQGSEA. CDR3 region: CSVLGLAGGNIQYF. Here the CDR3 DNA reads TGCAGCGTTTTGGGGCTAGCGGGAGGGAACATTCAGTACTTC.

The chain employs TRBV30 and TRBJ1-3; the match to TRBD1 covers 10 bases. The CDR3 runs 13 residues. V trimming: 5 bases; J trimming: 4 bases; junction bases outside the gene matches: 2. In germline, CDR1 is GTSNPN, CDR2 SVGIG (reference sequence). In DNA form, the CDR3 reads TGTGCCTGGGGGACAGGGGTCGGAAACACCATATATTTT. It yields the protein CAWGTGVGNTIYF. The full variable domain, completed using reference TRBV30 and TRBJ1-3, is SQTIHQWPATLVQPVGSPLSLECTVEGTSNPNLYWYRQAAGRGLQLLFYSVGIGQISSEVPQNLSASRPQDRQFILSSKKLLLSDSGFYLCAWGTGVGNTIYFGEGSWLTVV.

V gene TRBV2 combines with J gene TRBJ1-2; D ambiguous. Trimming removed 1 base at V and 5 bases at J, with 5 bases between. The germline gives CDR1 SNHLY, CDR2 FYNNEI. This CDR3 region has 12 residues. CDR3 nucleotides: TGTGCCAGCAGTGAAGGCAGTTATGGCTACACCTTC. As protein: CASSEGSYGYTF.

The V call is TRBV20-1, the J call TRBJ2-1; a weak D match, TRBD2 (5 bases). This CDR3 comprises 11 residues. V gave up 5 bases and J gave up 7 bases, with 9 bases separating them. CDR1 and CDR2 (germline): DFQATT, SNEGSKA (reference sequence). CDR3 region: CSAAGLNEQFF. CDR3 in DNA: TGCAGTGCTGCCGGACTGAATGAGCAGTTCTTC.

This sequence joins TRBV7-9 and TRBJ1-1; D not certain. Germline V gene data show CDR1 as SEHNR and CDR2 as FQNEAQ (reference sequence). CDR3 size: 13 residues. Trimming removed 0 bases from V and 6 bases from J, with 8 bases in between. CDR3 sequence reads: CASSLAEGSEAFF. DNA of the CDR3: TGTGCCAGCAGCTTAGCGGAGGGTTCTGAAGCTTTCTTT.

A few counts support this clone. The chain has TRBV29-1 and TRBJ2-1; D unresolved. The germline V gene has CDR1 SQVTM and CDR2 ANQGSEA. Trimming shortened V by 6 bases and J by 2 bases, and 17 bases separated the two germline ends. This CDR3 spans 15 amino acids. The CDR3 is CSVPGGWSPYNEQFF. CDR3 nucleotide sequence: TGCAGCGTCCCCGGTGGTTGGTCCCCCTACAATGAGCAGTTCTTC.

The chain has TRBV4-1 and TRBJ2-1, with 7 bases lining up with TRBD1. Germline V CDR1 and CDR2: MGHRA, YSYEKL. This CDR3 is 13 amino acids long. Losses at the gene ends were 0 bases for V and 10 bases for J; bases not matched to a gene: 3. CDR3 protein: CASSQEDRREQFF. The CDR3 coding sequence is TGCGCCAGCAGCCAAGAGGACAGGAGAGAGCAGTTCTTC.

The CDR3, as DNA: TGTGCCAGCAGCCCTACAGCACCTAATGAAAAACTGTTTTTT. This encodes CASSPTAPNEKLFF. The V and J genes are TRBV28 and TRBJ1-4; D remains unclear. Trimming stripped 6 bases from V and 3 bases from J, with 11 bases between. CDR3 length: 14 residues. CDR1 MDHEN and CDR2 SYDVKM come from the germline V gene. Full variable domain (remainder filled in from reference TRBV28 and TRBJ1-4): DVKVTQSSRYLVKRTGEKVFLECVQDMDHENMFWYRQDPGLGLRLIYFSYDVKMKEKGDIPEGYSVSREKKERFSLILESASTNQTSMYLCASSPTAPNEKLFFGSGTQLSVL.

This chain joins TRBV28 and TRBJ2-3; no definite D call. The CDR3 totals 14 residues. Germline V gives CDR1 MDHEN, CDR2 SYDVKM. The V and J ends lost 6 bases and 2 bases respectively, with 12 bases between them. CDR3 DNA: TGTGCCAGCAGCCCCTCCGGTAACACAGATACGCAGTATTTT. It encodes CASSPSGNTDTQYF.

Only a few counts were recorded for this clone. The chain's CDR3 is CASSLTGLAGNNEQFF. CDR3 bases: TGCGCCAGCAGCCTAACCGGACTAGCGGGCAACAATGAGCAGTTCTTC. This chain links TRBV4-1 with TRBJ2-1; 11 bases align to TRBD2. The V and J ends lost 4 bases and 5 bases, in that order; junction bases with no gene match: 7. The CDR3 has 16 amino acids. Germline loops: CDR1 MGHRA, CDR2 YSYEKL.

This clone has more than one count but fewer than ten. The chain employs TRBV7-9 and TRBJ2-7, with 9 bases fitting TRBD2. Germline values: CDR1 SEHNR, CDR2 FQNEAQ (reference sequence). The CDR3 has 14 amino acids. The V and J ends lost 6 bases and 1 base, in that order; junction bases with no gene match: 4. CDR3 region: CASSWAGGSYEQYF. The CDR3 bases are TGTGCCAGCAGTTGGGCGGGAGGGTCCTACGAGCAGTACTTC.

The V gene is TRBV30, the J gene TRBJ2-7; D is perhaps TRBD2 (6 bases). Trimming stripped 5 bases from V and 1 base from J, with 18 bases between. The CDR3 sequence is 15 residues long. From germline, CDR1 is GTSNPN and CDR2 SVGIG (reference sequence). The CDR3 reads CAWHLPGERSYEQYF. The CDR3 DNA sequence: TGTGCCTGGCACCTGCCGGGGGAGAGGTCCTACGAGCAGTACTTC.

The chain uses TRBV30 and TRBJ2-7; D call uncertain. This CDR3 is 11 amino acids long. Germline lookup yields CDR1 GTSNPN and CDR2 SVGIG (reference sequence). Trimming left V 0 bases short and J 5 bases short, with 5 bases between. The CDR3 bases are TGTGCCTGGAGTGTTCGGGACGAGCAGTACTTC. It translates to CAWSVRDEQYF.

This clone was found a few times. The V call is TRBV18, the J call TRBJ1-1; 11 bases map to TRBD1. Germline-derived CDR1 and CDR2 are KGHSH and LQKENI. Trimming removed 2 bases from V and 6 bases from J; junction bases left unmatched: 5. This CDR3 region has 15 residues. CDR3 loop: CASSPSRTGGSEAFF. Here the CDR3 DNA reads TGTGCCAGCTCACCATCAAGGACAGGGGGCTCTGAAGCTTTCTTT.

The chain links TRBV15 to TRBJ1-1, with D tentatively TRBD1 (5 bases). CDR3 length: 15 amino acids. The germline gives CDR1 LNHNV, CDR2 YYDKDF (reference sequence). Trimming pared 3 bases from V and 0 bases from J, leaving 11 bases between. CDR3 sequence reads: CATSSRQSMNTEAFF. In DNA form, the CDR3 reads TGTGCCACCAGCAGCCGACAGTCAATGAACACTGAAGCTTTCTTT.

The rearrangement joins TRBV29-1 to TRBJ2-5; D is ambiguous. CDR1 and CDR2 (germline): SQVTM, ANQGSEA. V was trimmed by 3 bases and J by 4 bases, leaving 3 bases between them. CDR3 length: 10 amino acids. The CDR3 coding sequence is TGCAGCGTTGACGGAGAGACCCAGTACTTC. This codes for CSVDGETQYF.

V is TRBV28 and J is TRBJ1-5; unclear D gene. This CDR3 is 14 amino acids long. V gave up 7 bases and J gave up 6 bases, with 16 bases separating them. Germline V gene lookup returns CDR1 MDHEN and CDR2 SYDVKM. CDR3 loop: CASTQRGTPQPQHF. CDR3 DNA sequence: TGTGCCAGCACTCAGCGGGGTACACCTCAGCCCCAGCATTTT.

The chain recombines TRBV5-1 with TRBJ1-1; D unclear. Trimming cost V 6 bases and J 11 bases, with 20 bases left between them. The CDR3 is 13 residues long. Germline CDR1 and CDR2: SGHRS and YFSETQ. CDR3 coding DNA: TGCGCCAGCAAACGGGAAAGTGGTGACTGGGCTTTCTTT. Translated: CASKRESGDWAFF.

The chain links TRBV9 to TRBJ2-1; TRBD1 matches at 7 bases. Germline loops: CDR1 SGDLS, CDR2 YYNGEE. There are 18 residues in the CDR3. The V gene end was trimmed by 3 bases and the J gene end by 4 bases; junction bases not matched to a gene: 16. The CDR3 DNA sequence: TGTGCCAGCAGCGCTCGAGGCAGGGGGACGGAGTGGTACAATGAGCAGTTCTTC. Translated: CASSARGRGTEWYNEQFF.

This clone was observed a handful of times. The chain joins TRBV7-9 to TRBJ2-3; D is unresolved. Trimming shortened V by 4 bases and J by 2 bases, and 7 bases separated the two germline ends. Per germline, CDR1 SEHNR and CDR2 FQNEAQ (reference sequence). The CDR3 length is 13 residues. CDR3 nucleotides: TGTGCCAGCAGCTCCCGGGTCACAGATACGCAGTATTTT. It is translated as CASSSRVTDTQYF.

The rearrangement uses TRBV7-2 and TRBJ1-2; 8 bases line up with TRBD1. The CDR3 loop spans 14 amino acids. V was pared by 5 bases and J by 6 bases, with 8 bases of the junction left unmatched. Germline lookup yields CDR1 SGHTA and CDR2 FQGNSA. The CDR3, as DNA: TGTGCCAGCAGCCCGGGACAGGTCCCCAATGGCTACACCTTC. Protein product: CASSPGQVPNGYTF.

V is TRBV7-2 and J is TRBJ1-2, with D perhaps matching TRBD1 (5 bases). CDR3 length equals 13 residues. Trimming left V 1 base short and J 6 bases short, with 9 bases between. The germline gives CDR1 SGHTA, CDR2 FQGNSA. Here the CDR3 DNA reads TGTGCCAGCAGCTTAGAACAGGAGAATGGCTACACCTTC. Translated, it gives CASSLEQENGYTF.

This clone has only a few counts. This chain connects TRBV7-6 to TRBJ2-1; 8 bases agree with TRBD2. V lost 5 bases to trimming and J lost 5 bases; unmatched junction nucleotides: 8. Germline lookup yields CDR1 SGHVS and CDR2 FNYEAQ. The CDR3 runs to 15 residues. Here the CDR3 DNA reads TGTGCCAGCAGCATATTAGCGGGATCAAACAATGAGCAGTTCTTC. It encodes CASSILAGSNNEQFF. The full variable domain, completed using reference TRBV7-6 and TRBJ2-1, is GAGVSQSPRYKVTKRGQDVALRCDPISGHVSLYWYRQALGQGPEFLTYFNYEAQQDKSGLPNDRFSAERPEGSISTLTIQRTEQRDSAMYRCASSILAGSNNEQFFGPGTRLTVL.

The chain combines TRBV30 with TRBJ2-1, with 8 positions matching TRBD2. The CDR3 extends over 14 amino acids. From germline, CDR1 is GTSNPN and CDR2 SVGIG (reference sequence). V was clipped by 1 base and J by 8 bases; unmatched bases: 7. The CDR3 is CAWSGLAGLHEQFF. The CDR3 nucleotides are TGTGCCTGGAGTGGGCTAGCGGGTCTGCATGAGCAGTTCTTC.

The V gene is TRBV5-1, the J gene TRBJ1-1; the D is unclear. Trimming shortened V by 0 bases and J by 1 base, and 4 bases separated the two germline ends. The CDR3 contains 13 residues. Germline V lookup: CDR1 SGHRS, CDR2 YFSETQ. The CDR3 bases are TGCGCCAGCAGCTTGGTATCGAACACTGAAGCTTTCTTT. Translating it yields CASSLVSNTEAFF.

There are a few counts of this clone. V is TRBV7-9 and J is TRBJ2-1, with 8 bases matching TRBD1. There are 15 residues in the CDR3. In germline, CDR1 is SEHNR, CDR2 FQNEAQ (reference sequence). The V segment lost 7 bases and the J segment 8 bases; nucleotides outside the gene matches: 13. CDR3 sequence (DNA): TGTGCCAGCATCCGGACAGGGCGGGCGTTCGATGAGCAGTTCTTC. It specifies CASIRTGRAFDEQFF.

This chain uses TRBV7-9 with TRBJ2-1; 12 positions agree with TRBD2. The CDR3 length is 15 residues. Per germline, CDR1 SEHNR and CDR2 FQNEAQ (reference sequence). The V gene end was trimmed by 1 base and the J gene end by 9 bases; junction bases not matched to a gene: 4. CDR3 nucleotide sequence: TGTGCCAGCAGCTTAGGGACTAGCGGGAATAGTGAGCAGTTCTTC. Amino acid sequence: CASSLGTSGNSEQFF.